The 13 T cell receptor beta chains given below trace back to one sample, sequenced in a study of cytomegalovirus exposure and HLA in healthy donors. PCR used 60 Vbeta primers and 13 Jbeta primers. Data came from immunoSEQ multiplex PCR; TCRdb stores just in-frame clones and leaves some out. The sample contains 160,000 or so clones, almost 80% of which appear only once. Sequencing used PBMCs. The receptors shown here come from a male donor in good health and CMV-seronegative.

The V gene is TRBV5-1, the J gene TRBJ1-1; the D gene is possibly TRBD1 (5 bases). The CDR3 is 15 residues long. Germline CDR1 SGHRS, CDR2 YFSETQ. V was pared by 1 base and J by 5 bases, with 15 bases between. CDR3 in amino acids: CASSLPSGGGTEAFF. CDR3 DNA sequence: TGCGCCAGCAGCTTGCCTTCTGGGGGAGGTACTGAAGCTTTCTTT.

This chain connects TRBV6-4 to TRBJ2-3; D is unresolved. The CDR3 is 15 residues long. Germline V gene sequence: CDR1 MRHNA, CDR2 SNTAGT. Trimming removed 0 bases from V and 2 bases from J, with 9 bases in between. CDR3: CASSDSGQFTDTQYF. DNA for the CDR3: TGTGCCAGCAGTGACTCTGGGCAGTTCACAGATACGCAGTATTTT.

CDR3 protein: CASSQENGRVTDTQYF. The CDR3 DNA is TGTGCCAGCAGCCAAGAAAACGGGAGGGTGACAGATACGCAGTATTTT. J is TRBJ2-3 and V is TRBV4-2, with 8 nucleotides matching TRBD2. The CDR3 loop spans 16 amino acids. V lost 0 bases and J lost 3; bases outside the gene matches: 5. Germline V gene data show CDR1 as LGHNA and CDR2 as YNFKEQ.

The CDR3: CASSLGGGGNQPQHF. CDR3 nucleotides: TGTGCCAGCAGCTTAGGAGGGGGTGGCAATCAGCCCCAGCATTTT. The genes are TRBV7-2 and TRBJ1-5; TRBD1 might be the D (6 bases). The germline V gene encodes CDR1 SGHTA and CDR2 FQGNSA. The CDR3 is made up of 15 amino acids. V was shortened by 1 base and J by 2 bases, with 9 bases between the two germline ends.

The gene calls are TRBV30 and TRBJ2-2; 13 bases are shared with TRBD2. V was pared by 2 bases and J by 7 bases, with 7 bases of the junction left unmatched. In germline, CDR1 is GTSNPN, CDR2 SVGIG (reference sequence). The CDR3 is 16 residues long. The CDR3 sequence: CAWSIPLAGGGGELFF. The CDR3 DNA is TGTGCCTGGAGTATCCCACTAGCGGGAGGGGGCGGGGAGCTGTTTTTT.

The chain carries TRBV10-2 and TRBJ2-7; 7 nucleotides align to TRBD1. Trimming took 0 bases from V and 2 from J; bases not matched to a gene: 4. CDR3 length equals 15 residues. Germline CDR1 and CDR2: WSHSY and SAAADI. The CDR3 DNA is TGCGCCAGCAGTGAGTCCGGGACAGATGCCTACGAGCAGTACTTC. This gives the protein CASSESGTDAYEQYF.

The chain combines TRBV5-1 with TRBJ1-3, with D possibly being TRBD1 (6 bases). Germline V gene sequence: CDR1 SGHRS, CDR2 YFSETQ. V was trimmed by 1 base and J by 3 bases, leaving 20 bases between them. The CDR3 length is 18 residues. This CDR3 is CASSLSGHRVARGNTIYF. DNA of the CDR3: TGCGCCAGCAGCTTGTCCGGACACAGGGTGGCTCGTGGAAACACCATATATTTT.

A single count supports this clone. The rearrangement links TRBV4-3 to TRBJ2-2, with D possibly matching TRBD1 (5 bases). With 2 bases removed from V and 7 bases from J, the gap between germline ends came to 11 bases. Germline V CDR1 and CDR2: LGHNA, YSLEER. The length of the CDR3 is 14 residues. In DNA form, the CDR3 reads TGCGCCAGCAGCCAAAACGTAGGGGTCGGGGAGCTGTTTTTT. Encoded protein: CASSQNVGVGELFF.

The genes are TRBV7-6 and TRBJ2-6, with D possibly matching TRBD1 (5 bases). This CDR3 region has 15 residues. Germline V gives CDR1 SGHVS, CDR2 FNYEAQ. Trimming stripped 5 bases from V and 0 bases from J, with 8 bases between. The DNA for the CDR3 is TGTGCCAGCAGCCGCAGGGTCTCTGGGGCCAACGTCCTGACTTTC. Protein: CASSRRVSGANVLTF.

The chain carries TRBV6-5 and TRBJ2-1; 10 nucleotides line up with TRBD1. Germline V lookup: CDR1 MNHEY, CDR2 SVGAGI. This CDR3 has 16 residues. Germline trimming cut 2 bases from V and 6 bases from J; bases unmatched to any gene: 7. The CDR3 loop is CASSYRPGQGPNEQFF. The CDR3 DNA follows: TGTGCCAGCAGTTACCGACCGGGACAGGGGCCCAATGAGCAGTTCTTC.

The J gene is TRBJ2-7, the V gene TRBV5-1; 8 bases agree with TRBD1. The CDR3 sequence is 16 residues long. V shed 2 bases, J shed 0 bases, and the junction held 7 bases outside the gene matches. Germline CDR1 reads SGHRS; CDR2 reads YFSETQ. For the CDR3, the DNA is TGCGCCAGCAGCTTCCCTGCACAGGGGGGCTCCTACGAGCAGTACTTC. Translation gives CASSFPAQGGSYEQYF. Full variable domain (rest looked up from reference TRBV5-1 and TRBJ2-7): KAGVTQTPRYLIKTRGQQVTLSCSPISGHRSVSWYQQTPGQGLQFLFEYFSETQRNKGNFPGRFSGRQFSNSRSEMNVSTLELGDSALYLCASSFPAQGGSYEQYFGPGTRLTVT.

This clone was counted once. This chain joins TRBV14 and TRBJ1-6; TRBD1 agrees at 7 bases. CDR1 is SGHDN and CDR2 is FVKESK in the germline V gene. The CDR3 extends over 16 amino acids. After removal of 5 bases from V and 2 bases from J, the junction contained 6 bases not matched to a gene. DNA of the CDR3: TGTGCCAGCAGCGGCCGGGACAGTACCTATAATTCACCCCTCCACTTT. Encoded protein: CASSGRDSTYNSPLHF.

This chain uses TRBV30 with TRBJ2-1; tentative D call: TRBD1 (6 bases). Per the germline V gene, CDR1 is GTSNPN and CDR2 is SVGIG (reference sequence). The CDR3 totals 13 residues. V shed 3 bases and J shed 10 bases, with 16 bases lying between them. The CDR3 DNA follows: TGTGCCTGGAGGGCGAACAGGGTTGGAGAGCAGTTCTTC. Protein sequence: CAWRANRVGEQFF.